One and the same sample provided the 2 T cell receptor beta chains below, sequenced in a study of blood T cell repertoires in COVID-19. Sequenced by immunoSEQ multiplex PCR; TCRdb stores in-frame clones only, minus some. The table records 250,000 or so clones, 70% to 90% of them present only once. The sample taken for sequencing was PBMCs or T cells enriched from blood (not recorded which). These receptors came from a woman aged 30 to 39 with acute COVID-19.

The gene calls are TRBV6-6 and TRBJ2-4; tentative D call: TRBD1 (5 bases). V was cut by 6 bases and J by 0 bases, with 12 bases left in between. Germline V gene lookup returns CDR1 MNHNY and CDR2 SVGAGI (reference sequence). The CDR3 totals 15 residues. The CDR3 loop reads CASRQTALAKNIQYF. CDR3 nucleotides: TGTGCCAGCAGACAGACAGCCCTAGCCAAAAACATTCAGTACTTC.

The chain joins TRBV28 to TRBJ2-3; 7 nucleotides line up with TRBD1. The J segment lost 1 base and the V segment lost 6 bases, leaving 4 bases of the junction unmatched. Looked up from germline, CDR1 is MDHEN and CDR2 is SYDVKM. The CDR3 consists of 14 residues. CDR3 region: CASRPGTGTDTQYF. CDR3 coding DNA: TGTGCCAGCAGGCCAGGGACAGGCACAGATACGCAGTATTTT.